This T cell receptor (beta chain) stems from a study of metastatic and nonmetastatic thyroid tumors. Overall study: Malignant and benign thyroid patients had repertoires compared in peripheral blood and tumor or nodule tissue. Study outcomes and limitations: Reportedly, malignant thyroid tumors had significantly higher TCR beta diversity than benign nodules, in blood and tumor.

Under the authors' procedure: The distant-metastasis classifier for papillary thyroid cancer was built from CDR3 differences across clinicopathological groups. TCRdb reassembled clones from the PCR reads with MiXCR. The V and J calls and clone size come from TCRdb's table, not from the authors' own analysis. The sample has about 46,000 clones, roughly a quarter seen once; the top ten hold 3% to 3.5%. Germline trimming cut 6 bases from V and 3 bases from J; bases unmatched to any gene: 10. The CDR3 has 15 residues. Germline lookup yields CDR1 MNHNS and CDR2 SASEGT. No treatment had been given to any patient before thyroid surgery. This clone showed up just a few times. The antigen is not known.

The sequence was obtained from a male donor with papillary thyroid cancer or a benign thyroid nodule (not recorded which). Some clones in this sample may be carry-over from other donors' samples. The rearrangement links TRBV6-1 to TRBJ2-7; 8 bases are shared with TRBD1. The sample consisted of blood. The CDR3 bases are TGTGCCAGCAGCTCGGGACAGGTGGGACTCTACGAGCAGTACTTC. Encoded protein: CASSSGQVGLYEQYF.